The present entry profiles one TCR beta chain with its context. The count of this clone is one. The clone's antigen remains unknown. Base qualities were left out, and no much larger clone turns up one base away. This entry belongs to a study of cytomegalovirus exposure and HLA in healthy donors (dated by TCRdb to the late 2010s). Looking at the study overall: An earlier analysis of 587 of the donors reported about 260 Gb of sequence data and 95 million to 140 million unique TCR beta sequences obtained from some 200 million T cells. The study was designed to test whether signatures of past pathogen exposure could be identified by cataloging public T cell receptors. Every repertoire in the discovery cohort had been generated on one and the same sequencing platform. About 280 gigabases of sequencing data and roughly 80 million unique TCR sequences made up an early release that covered nearly 650 HLA-typed donors. In a later genetic analysis, genome-wide SNP genotypes for 398 of the 666 donors were used, and that subset was treated as a discovery cohort. Donor age, sex, ethnicity and CMV serostatus were compiled together with the repertoire data. An earlier analysis of 587 of the donors applied high-throughput TCR beta sequencing to assess whether each TCR beta V gene segment acted as functional or pseudogenic. Typing coverage differed by locus: A, B, C, DRB1 and DQB1 were typed in roughly 620-640 donors, DQA1 in roughly 500, DPA1 in 600 to 610, and DPB1 in 472. Among over 350 genotyped donors of the cohort, an average of roughly 240,000 unique TCR beta nucleotide sequences were sequenced per donor, around a sixth of them non-productive. Rather than using new phenotypic data, the later analysis identified candidate immune exposures from TCR beta sequences and from how often those sequences occurred across donors. To predict cytomegalovirus infection status, the study combined high-throughput TCR immunosequencing, statistical association of individual TCRs with disease status, and machine learning. A separate validation cohort of over a hundred different subjects was used in addition to the 666-subject first cohort. Several DR-DQ haplotypes were treated as single units for association and clustering because of strong linkage in the cohort. The genetic ancestry cluster associated with self-reported Caucasian donors included 80% to 90% of the roughly 380 genotyped donors. The T cell repertoires of some 670 subjects were profiled by immunosequencing and related to cytomegalovirus serostatus. A later analysis re-examined previously published TCR beta repertoires from several hundred donors and added high-resolution HLA genotyping to investigate patterns of TCR occurrence. HLA typing included class I and class II loci at four-digit resolution. The full study reports these points: The study listed 150 to 200 TCR beta chains as associated with cytomegalovirus. In a later analysis, the rate of TCR association differed among HLA loci, with DRB1 alleles having the most associated TCRs and HLA-C alleles having the fewest. The presence/absence analyses assumed that sequencing depth was roughly uniform across donors, and that assumption may not be true. Approximately 16 rarely observed V segments, including chromosome 9 orphons, were excluded from the earlier analysis of almost 600 of the donors because counts were too low. Correlated functional status among segregating V segments might reflect linkage disequilibrium, but an unknown experimental factor could not be ruled out. Cytomegalovirus status was reported to be diagnosed by the classifier with high specificity and sensitivity in both the original and validation cohorts. A later analysis reported that several top co-occurrence clusters appeared linked to parvovirus B19, influenza, CMV and Epstein-Barr virus. In a later analysis, HLA-associated TCR beta chains showed more clonal expansion and lower generation probabilities than non-associated chains that were equally common. A later genetic analysis reported fewer N-insertions in productive TCRs among donors in an Asian-associated ancestry cluster than the roughly 620-donor mean. A further reported finding was that TCR beta sequences accurately predicted the HLA-A and HLA-B alleles for most subjects in the first cohort. Because HLA typing was missing for some donors at each locus, association tests included only the typed subset. In a later analysis, some 18,000 TCR beta sequences were associated with specific HLA alleles at a false discovery rate of 0.05. In vitro tests confirmed that a few of the cytomegalovirus-associated TCR beta chains recognize cytomegalovirus antigens. When HLA alleles, especially DR and DQ, strongly co-occurred, TCR associations were difficult to assign to individual alleles. A group of highly shared sequence variants was considered likely to be a technical artifact of the sequencing pipeline. In a later genetic analysis, a missense DCLRE1C variant was associated with V-gene and J-gene trimming of TCR beta chains, and the association was replicated in an independent cohort. The only immune exposure information available for the cohort was CMV serostatus. In this cohort, only TCR beta chains were sequenced, and detectable features were limited by the absence of alpha or paired-chain data. According to the authors, the approach could potentially be generalized to other disease states and immunological phenotypes. Some IMGT-functional V segments, including TRBV6-2 and TRBV6-3, could not be distinguished by the 87-base-pair reads and were therefore excluded. Across donors, most TCR sequences were observed very rarely, whereas some public TCRs were present in many individuals. According to a later analysis, most CMV-associated TCR beta chains appeared to be HLA-restricted, and the HLA associations seemed to be driven largely by CMV exposure. An earlier analysis of 450 to 750 of the donors showed that most TCR beta V segments appeared in productive rearrangements either about 90% or about 30% of the time, which broadly matched IMGT annotations.

Library prep was done by the immunoSEQ multiplex PCR assay. The multiplex PCR relied on a mix of 60 forward primers for TCR Vbeta segments and 13 reverse primers for TCR Jbeta segments. A multiplex PCR assay on genomic DNA amplified the CDR3 region of rearranged TCR beta genes. Amplified TCR beta libraries were sequenced as 87-base-pair reads on the Illumina HiSeq System. For the original study's pipeline: In a later analysis, tens of millions of unique TCR beta chains were counted across the 500 to 850 repertoires, and around 10 million of these chains were shared by at least two donors. Raw reads were error-corrected and collapsed into unique sequences with a nearest-neighbor algorithm that merged closely related sequences to remove PCR and sequencing errors. Alignment of CDR3 sequences to IMGT reference sequences was used to assign V, D and J gene segments. For a sequence to be retained, at least a six-nucleotide match to both a V gene segment and a J gene segment was required. A rearrangement counted as productive if the CDR3 had no stop codons and remained in frame with V and J, and every other rearrangement counted as non-productive. Following IMGT convention, CDR3 was defined as the stretch from the second conserved V-encoded cysteine to the conserved J-encoded phenylalanine. The earlier analysis of a few hundred of the donors excluded any sequence lacking an unambiguous match to a single V gene segment. An earlier analysis of a few hundred of the donors classified V segments as functional when productive rearrangements were above 56.7% and as segregating when the standard deviation between donors was above 5%. A statistical classification framework was built for diagnosing cytomegalovirus status from the catalog of TCR beta chain sequences. A later analysis assigned V and J genes by comparing TCR nucleotide sequences with IMGT/GENE-DB human TR gene sequences. In a later analysis, CDR3 sequences and most-parsimonious VDJ recombination scenarios were assigned using the TCRdist pipeline. In a later analysis, each TCR beta chain was defined by its CDR3 amino acid sequence together with its V-gene family, and reads without a unique V-gene family were excluded. In a later analysis, fewer than 650 highly shared, low-generation-probability nucleotide sequences were removed to address suspected cross-contamination and a sequencing artifact. In a later analysis, a clonal expansion index was calculated for each public chain from normalized within-repertoire ranks of inferred template counts. A later analysis computed generation probabilities with a VDJ recombination model fitted to out-of-frame rearrangements, and checked the results against IGoR. Hypergeometric tests were used in a later analysis to score TCR-TCR, TCR-HLA and TCR-CMV co-occurrence, with a repertoire-size bias correction applied to the TCR pairs. A later analysis estimated false discovery rates by permuting HLA or CMV assignments 20 times. A later analysis grouped co-occurring TCRs with DBSCAN, adding TCRdist sequence similarity when clustering within HLA-allele-positive subsets. For co-occurrence clustering, repertoires with fewer than 30,000 or more than 120,000 public chains were excluded, along with a handful of repertoires with anomalous nucleotide sharing. Drawn from immuneACCESS, this table holds only the in-frame rearrangements with V and J called that TCRdb kept. Clones are partly lost; checked studies trace under half to an unresolved V gene and leave the rest unexplained. V and J calls and clone size are copied from that table; D and trimming were computed from the DNA. The sample profile shows some 120,000 clones; approximately 80% of them were found once. The ten largest make up approximately 11% of the sample.

The CDR3, from cysteine to phenylalanine, totals 14 residues. The sequence is cut down to CDR3 DNA, 42 bases in frame from base 1. V is shortened by 4 bases, J by 2 bases, and the region joining them spans 9 bases. The germline V gene specifies ENHRY as CDR1 and SYGVKD as CDR2. The cohort consisted of 666 healthy bone marrow donors. Cohort members were all nominally healthy when sampled, although unrecorded immune exposures were likely present. The donor was CMV seropositive and was included in the group of 270 or so seropositive cohort members. Every donor gave a peripheral blood sample, and the peripheral blood mononuclear cells from that sample were used for TCR beta sequencing. Genomic DNA extraction from the blood cell samples was performed with the Qiagen DNeasy Blood Extraction Kit.

The receptor comes from a man aged 35-49 years in good health and CMV-seropositive. The V and J genes are TRBV10-3 and TRBJ1-5; a tentative D match to TRBD1 spans 5 bases. The sequenced material came from PBMCs. The nucleotide sequence reads TGTGCCATCAGTGGGGGGGAGCGCAATCAGCCCCAGCATTTT. The resulting protein is CAISGGERNQPQHF.